This TCR beta chain was found in a study of T cell responses to AZD1222 COVID-19 vaccine. Study-level results: Along spike, vaccine-associated CD4 TCRs were found throughout, with dominance at 160-218 and 743-854. Spike-specific TCR breadth and depth were elevated following two AZD1222 doses.

Here immunoSEQ multiplex PCR was the method, and the copy in TCRdb shows in-frame clones only, minus some. The sample lists some 85,000 clones, about 89% occurring once. This CDR3 region has 14 residues. Germline CDR1 is SGHRS and CDR2 is YFSETQ. V lost 4 bases and J 6 bases, leaving 13 bases between the germline ends. As regards this clone: The antigen remains undetermined.

The receptor was isolated from an adult in good health. The V call is TRBV5-1, the J call TRBJ1-4; no definite D call. The sequencing used peripheral blood, collected on day 0 of AZD1222 vaccination. CDR3 sequence: CASSVTPADEKLFF. CDR3 nucleotides: TGCGCCAGCAGCGTGACTCCGGCGGATGAAAAACTGTTTTTT.